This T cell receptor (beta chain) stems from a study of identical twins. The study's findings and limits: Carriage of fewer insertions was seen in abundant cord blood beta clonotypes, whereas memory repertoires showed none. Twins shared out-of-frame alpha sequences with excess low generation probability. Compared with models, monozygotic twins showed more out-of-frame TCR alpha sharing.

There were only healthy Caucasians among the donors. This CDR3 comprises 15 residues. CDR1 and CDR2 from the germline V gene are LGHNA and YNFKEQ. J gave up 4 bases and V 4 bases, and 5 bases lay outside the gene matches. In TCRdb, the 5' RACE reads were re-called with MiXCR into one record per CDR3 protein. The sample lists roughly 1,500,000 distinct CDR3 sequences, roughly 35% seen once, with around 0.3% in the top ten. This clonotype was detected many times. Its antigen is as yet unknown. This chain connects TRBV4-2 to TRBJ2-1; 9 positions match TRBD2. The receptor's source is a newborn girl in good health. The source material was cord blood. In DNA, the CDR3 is TGTGCCAGCAGCCTTCCTAGCGGGGAGTACAATGAGCAGTTCTTC. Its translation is CASSLPSGEYNEQFF.